This T cell receptor beta chain was observed in a study of regulatory T cells in long-lasting Graves disease. The time point denotes: persistent/refractory GD, antithyroid drugs over 5 years with positive TRAb. RNA extracted from PBMCs served as the sequencing template. The guidelines of the American Thyroid Association were the basis for diagnosing Graves' disease. Germline values: CDR1 SGHTA, CDR2 FQGTGA. V was shortened by 6 bases and J by 3 bases, with 11 bases between the two germline ends. The CDR3 contains 13 residues. With regard to this clonotype: The antigen remains unidentified. A much larger clonotype is one base distant, so this may be a read error.

In building TCR beta libraries, iRepertoire HTBI primers were used together with Arm-PCR of CDR3 regions. Per the original methods: Samples jointly harbored 60 or so TRBV and about 13 TRBJ segments. TCRdb independently ran MiXCR on the multiplex PCR reads; one entry per CDR3 protein. TCRdb's processing, not the study's, gives the V and J calls here. The table lists some 430,000 distinct CDR3 sequences, roughly 21% of them singletons. The study's findings and limits: Persistent cases favored TRBV28, TRBJ1-2 and TRBJ2-5. Patients with persistent disease shared roughly 3,000 public clonotypes, outpacing the approximately 920 shared by new patients.

The receptor was derived from a female donor with Graves disease. The starting material was peripheral blood mononuclear cells (PBMCs), obtained when the disease was refractory, from a patient treated with antithyroid drugs. The chain links TRBV7-3 to TRBJ2-5; tentatively, D is TRBD1 (5 bases). The DNA of the CDR3 is TGTGCCAGCAGGTTGGGGCCAGAAGAGACCCAGTACTTC. This translates into CASRLGPEETQYF.